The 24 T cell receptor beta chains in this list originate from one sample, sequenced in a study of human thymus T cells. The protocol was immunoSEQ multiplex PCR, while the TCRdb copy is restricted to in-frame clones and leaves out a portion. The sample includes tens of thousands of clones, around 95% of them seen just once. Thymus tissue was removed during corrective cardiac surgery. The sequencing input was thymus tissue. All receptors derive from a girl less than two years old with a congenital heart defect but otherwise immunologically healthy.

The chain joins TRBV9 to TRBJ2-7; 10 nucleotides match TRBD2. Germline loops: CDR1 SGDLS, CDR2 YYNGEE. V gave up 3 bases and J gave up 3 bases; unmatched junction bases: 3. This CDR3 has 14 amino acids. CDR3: CASSAGLAVYEQYF. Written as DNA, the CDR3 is TGTGCCAGCAGCGCAGGACTAGCGGTCTACGAGCAGTACTTC.

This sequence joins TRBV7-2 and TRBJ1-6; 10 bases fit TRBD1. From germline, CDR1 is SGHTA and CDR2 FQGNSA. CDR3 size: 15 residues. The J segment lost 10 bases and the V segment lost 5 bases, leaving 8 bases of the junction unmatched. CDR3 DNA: TGTGCCAGCAGCCACGGGACAGGGGTTCAATCACCCCTCCACTTT. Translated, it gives CASSHGTGVQSPLHF.

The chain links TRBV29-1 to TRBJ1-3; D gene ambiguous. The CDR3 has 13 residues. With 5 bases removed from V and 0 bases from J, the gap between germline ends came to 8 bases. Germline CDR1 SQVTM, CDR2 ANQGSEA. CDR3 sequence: CSVRRDSGNTIYF. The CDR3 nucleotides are TGCAGCGTTAGGCGTGACTCTGGAAACACCATATATTTT.

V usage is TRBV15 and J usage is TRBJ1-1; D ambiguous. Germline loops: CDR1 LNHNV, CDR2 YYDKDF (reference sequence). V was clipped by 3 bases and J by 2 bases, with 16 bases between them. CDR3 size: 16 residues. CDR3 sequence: CATSSMAQPPNTEAFF. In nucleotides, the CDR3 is TGTGCCACCAGCAGCATGGCCCAGCCCCCAAACACTGAAGCTTTCTTT. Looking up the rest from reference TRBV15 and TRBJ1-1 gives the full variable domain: DAMVIQNPRYQVTQFGKPVTLSCSQTLNHNVMYWYQQKSSQAPKLLFHYYDKDFNNEADTPDNFQSRRPNTSFCFLDIRSPGLGDTAMYLCATSSMAQPPNTEAFFGQGTRLTVV.

The CDR3 sequence: CASSGSGPSYNEQFF. The CDR3 nucleotides are TGTGCCAGCAGTGGTTCGGGTCCCTCCTACAATGAGCAGTTCTTC. The chain combines TRBV25-1 with TRBJ2-1, with D uncertain. V was shortened by 4 bases and J by 0 bases, with 10 bases between the two germline ends. The CDR3 spans 15 residues. The V gene's germline CDR1 is MGHDK and CDR2 SYGVNS.

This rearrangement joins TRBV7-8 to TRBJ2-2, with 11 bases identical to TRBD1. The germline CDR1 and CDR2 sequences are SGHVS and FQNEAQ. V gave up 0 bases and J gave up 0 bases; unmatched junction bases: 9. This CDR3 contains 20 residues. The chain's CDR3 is CASSLARTGGLFTNTGELFF. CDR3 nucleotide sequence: TGTGCCAGCAGCTTAGCTCGGACAGGGGGCTTGTTCACGAACACCGGGGAGCTGTTTTTT. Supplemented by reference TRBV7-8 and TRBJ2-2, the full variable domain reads GAGVSQSPRYKVAKRGQDVALRCDPISGHVSLFWYQQALGQGPEFLTYFQNEAQLDKSGLPSDRFFAERPEGSVSTLKIQRTQQEDSAVYLCASSLARTGGLFTNTGELFFGEGSRLTVL.

DNA of the CDR3: TGTGCCAGTAGTATAGGATCGAGGGGGGCAACGGGCTCCTACGAGCAGTACTTC. This encodes CASSIGSRGATGSYEQYF. V gene TRBV19 combines with J gene TRBJ2-7; possibly TRBD1 or TRBD2 for D (6 bases each). The CDR3 totals 18 residues. Trimming removed 1 base at V and 0 bases at J, with 19 bases between. Germline assignment: CDR1 LNHDA and CDR2 SQIVND (reference sequence).

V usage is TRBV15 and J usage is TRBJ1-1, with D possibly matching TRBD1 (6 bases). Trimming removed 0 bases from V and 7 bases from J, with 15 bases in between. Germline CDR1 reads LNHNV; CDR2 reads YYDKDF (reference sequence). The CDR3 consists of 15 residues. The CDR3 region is CATSREEGGDIEAFF. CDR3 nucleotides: TGTGCCACCAGCAGAGAAGAAGGGGGGGACATTGAAGCTTTCTTT.

The chain's CDR3 is CASSPGPGLEYTSTDTQYF. The CDR3 bases are TGTGCCAGCTCACCGGGGCCGGGACTAGAGTACACAAGCACAGATACGCAGTATTTT. J is TRBJ2-3 and V is TRBV18, with 8 bases that match TRBD2. Germline CDR1 and CDR2: KGHSH and LQKENI. The ends lost 3 bases at V and 0 bases at J; junction bases unmatched: 14. This CDR3 is 19 amino acids long.

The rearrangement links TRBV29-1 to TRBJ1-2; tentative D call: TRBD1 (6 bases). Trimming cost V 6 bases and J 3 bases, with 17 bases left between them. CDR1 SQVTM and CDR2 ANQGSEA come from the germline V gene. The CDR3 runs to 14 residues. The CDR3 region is CSVDTGFTDYGYTF. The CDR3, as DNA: TGCAGCGTGGATACAGGGTTCACCGACTATGGCTACACCTTC. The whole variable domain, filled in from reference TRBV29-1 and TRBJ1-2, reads SAVISQKPSRDICQRGTSLTIQCQVDSQVTMMFWYRQQPGQSLTLIATANQGSEATYESGFVIDKFPISRPNLTFSTLTVSNMSPEDSSIYLCSVDTGFTDYGYTFGSGTRLTVV.

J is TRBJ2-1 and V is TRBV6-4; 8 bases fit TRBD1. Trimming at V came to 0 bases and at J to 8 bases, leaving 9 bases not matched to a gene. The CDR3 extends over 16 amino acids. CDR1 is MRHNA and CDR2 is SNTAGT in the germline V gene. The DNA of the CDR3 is TGTGCCAGCAGTGACTCAGGGAACAGGGGGGTCGATGAGCAGTTCTTC. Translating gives CASSDSGNRGVDEQFF.

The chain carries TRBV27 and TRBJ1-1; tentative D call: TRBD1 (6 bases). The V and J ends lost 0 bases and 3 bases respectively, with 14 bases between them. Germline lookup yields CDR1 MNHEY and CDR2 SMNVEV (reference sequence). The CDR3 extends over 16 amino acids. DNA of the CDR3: TGTGCCAGCAGTTTATCGTCGGGGGCGGGGGACACTGAAGCTTTCTTT. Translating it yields CASSLSSGAGDTEAFF.

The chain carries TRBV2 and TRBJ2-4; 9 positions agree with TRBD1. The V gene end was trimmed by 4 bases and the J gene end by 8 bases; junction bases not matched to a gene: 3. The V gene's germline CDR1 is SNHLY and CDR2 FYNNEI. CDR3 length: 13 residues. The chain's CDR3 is CASSGDRGYIQYF. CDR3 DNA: TGTGCCAGCAGTGGAGACAGGGGGTACATTCAGTACTTC.

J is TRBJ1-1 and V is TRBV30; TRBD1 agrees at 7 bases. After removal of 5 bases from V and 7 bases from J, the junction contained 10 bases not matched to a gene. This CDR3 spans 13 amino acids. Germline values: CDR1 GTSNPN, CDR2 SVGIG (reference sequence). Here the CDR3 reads CAWSAPTGSEAFF. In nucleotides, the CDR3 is TGTGCCTGGTCAGCCCCGACAGGGAGTGAAGCTTTCTTT.

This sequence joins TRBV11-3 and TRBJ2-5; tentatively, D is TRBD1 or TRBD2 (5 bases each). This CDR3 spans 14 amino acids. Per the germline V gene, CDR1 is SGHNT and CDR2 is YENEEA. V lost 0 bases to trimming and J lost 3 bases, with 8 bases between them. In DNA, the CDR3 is TGTGCCAGCAGCTTAGAGGGGACCAAAGAGACCCAGTACTTC. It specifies CASSLEGTKETQYF.

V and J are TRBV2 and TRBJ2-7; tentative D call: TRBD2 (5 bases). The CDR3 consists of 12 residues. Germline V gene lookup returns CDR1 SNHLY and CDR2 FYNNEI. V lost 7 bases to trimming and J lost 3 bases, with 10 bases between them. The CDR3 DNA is TGTGCCAGCACCATAACTAGCTACGAGCAGTACTTC. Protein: CASTITSYEQYF.

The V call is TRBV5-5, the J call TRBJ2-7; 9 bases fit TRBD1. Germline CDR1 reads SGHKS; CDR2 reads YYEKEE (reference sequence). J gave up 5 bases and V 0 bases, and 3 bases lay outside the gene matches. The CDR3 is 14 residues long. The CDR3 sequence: CASSLAGQGHEQYF. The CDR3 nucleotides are TGTGCCAGCAGCTTGGCGGGACAGGGCCACGAGCAGTACTTC.

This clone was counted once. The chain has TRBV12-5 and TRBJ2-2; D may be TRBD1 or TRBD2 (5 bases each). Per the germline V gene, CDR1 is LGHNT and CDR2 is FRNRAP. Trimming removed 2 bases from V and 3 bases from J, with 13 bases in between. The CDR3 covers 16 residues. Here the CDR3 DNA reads TGTGCTAGTGGTTTGACCGGCCGAGGGGACACCGGGGAGCTGTTTTTT. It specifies CASGLTGRGDTGELFF.

In DNA, the CDR3 is TGTGCCAGCAGTGAACGGGGAGGCCAAACCGGGCCCCGAAGGACTGAAGCTTTCTTT. Translation gives CASSERGGQTGPRRTEAFF. The rearrangement links TRBV2 to TRBJ1-1; D remains ambiguous. CDR1 and CDR2 from the germline V gene are SNHLY and FYNNEI. Trimming removed 2 bases at V and 5 bases at J, with 27 bases between. The CDR3 covers 19 residues.

The CDR3 DNA sequence: TGTGCCAGTAGTACGTACACTAGCGAGCACAATGAGCAGTTCTTC. Translation gives CASSTYTSEHNEQFF. This chain links TRBV19 with TRBJ2-1; 7 nucleotides match TRBD2. Trimming removed 4 bases from V and 5 bases from J; junction bases left unmatched: 8. Looked up from germline, CDR1 is LNHDA and CDR2 is SQIVND (reference sequence). This CDR3 has 15 amino acids.

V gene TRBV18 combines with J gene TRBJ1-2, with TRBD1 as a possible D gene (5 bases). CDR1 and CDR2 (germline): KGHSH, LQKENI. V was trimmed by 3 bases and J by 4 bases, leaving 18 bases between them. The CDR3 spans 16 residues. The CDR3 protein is CASSPYRDPAAYGYTF. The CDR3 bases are TGTGCCAGCTCACCTTATCGGGACCCTGCGGCCTATGGCTACACCTTC. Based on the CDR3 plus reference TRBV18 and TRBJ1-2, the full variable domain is NAGVMQNPRHLVRRRGQEARLRCSPMKGHSHVYWYRQLPEEGLKFMVYLQKENIIDESGMPKERFSAEFPKEGPSILRIQQVVRGDSAAYFCASSPYRDPAAYGYTFGSGTRLTVV.

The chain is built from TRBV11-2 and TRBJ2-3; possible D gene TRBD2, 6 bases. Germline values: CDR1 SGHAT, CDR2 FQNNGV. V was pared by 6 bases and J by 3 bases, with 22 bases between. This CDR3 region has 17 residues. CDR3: CASSFPRDLGLTDTQYF. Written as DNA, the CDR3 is TGTGCCAGCAGTTTCCCCAGGGACTTGGGGCTTACAGATACGCAGTATTTT.

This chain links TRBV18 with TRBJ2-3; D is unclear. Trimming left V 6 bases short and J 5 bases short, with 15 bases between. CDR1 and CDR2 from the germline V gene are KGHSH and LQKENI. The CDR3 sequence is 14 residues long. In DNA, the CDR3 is TGTGCCAGCTCTCCCCTCATATCCGGAGATACGCAGTATTTT. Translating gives CASSPLISGDTQYF.

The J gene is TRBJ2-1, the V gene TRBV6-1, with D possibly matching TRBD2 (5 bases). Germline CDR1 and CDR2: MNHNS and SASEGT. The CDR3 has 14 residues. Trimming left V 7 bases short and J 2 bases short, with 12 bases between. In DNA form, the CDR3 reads TGTGCCAGCATAGACTATCCCGCCTACAATGAGCAGTTCTTC. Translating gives CASIDYPAYNEQFF.